A single count supports the clone carrying this TCR beta chain. What it binds is unknown. The data belong to a study of cytomegalovirus exposure and HLA in healthy donors. Findings and limits, study-wide: Usually a TCR sequence was rare, but some public TCRs were found in many donors. That first-cohort TCR clusters tended to co-occur in the roughly 120 validation repertoires was found in a later analysis. Investigators reported 150 to 200 TCR beta chains as tied to cytomegalovirus.

Repertoires were generated with immunoSEQ multiplex PCR, while TCRdb's copy carries only in-frame clones and drops some. The sample has about 200,000 clones; more than 65% are singletons. CDR1 is SGHDT, CDR2 YYEEEE, per germline. The V segment lost 2 bases and the J segment 4 bases; nucleotides outside the gene matches: 9. The CDR3 consists of 15 residues. The receptor's source is a woman in her twenties or thirties in good health and CMV-seropositive. Sequencing used PBMCs. This rearrangement joins TRBV5-6 to TRBJ2-7; 7 bases are shared with TRBD1. Here the CDR3 reads CASSLTGVTPYEQYF. The CDR3 DNA follows: TGTGCCAGCAGCTTAACAGGGGTGACTCCGTACGAGCAGTACTTC.